This entry features one TCR beta chain sequence. Its antigen remains unidentified. The data were obtained in a study of cytomegalovirus exposure and HLA in healthy donors. Overall study results and limits: Cytomegalovirus association was listed for roughly 160 TCR beta chains.

Use of 60 Vbeta and 13 Jbeta primers characterized the PCR. Libraries were prepared by immunoSEQ multiplex PCR; TCRdb keeps only in-frame clonotypes and omits some of them. Recorded for this sample: around 150,000 clones. This TCR was sampled from a man aged 25-40 years in good health and CMV-seronegative. The specimen sequenced was PBMCs.

The CDR3 loop reads CASSESTGTGGTEAFF. The CDR3 nucleotides read TGTGCCAGCAGTGAATCGACCGGGACAGGGGGCACTGAAGCTTTCTTT. This chain connects TRBV6-1 to TRBJ1-1; 11 bases match TRBD1. This CDR3 contains 16 residues. The V gene end was trimmed by 2 bases and the J gene end by 4 bases; junction bases not matched to a gene: 6. The germline gives CDR1 MNHNS, CDR2 SASEGT.